The T cell receptor beta chain described here comes from a study of blood T cell repertoires in COVID-19. TCRdb keeps only in-frame clones here, not all; method: immunoSEQ multiplex PCR. Among 200,000 to 250,000 clones, approximately 81% were seen once, and the ten largest hold around 20%. Sequencing used PBMCs or T cells enriched from blood (not recorded which). The sequence derives from a middle-aged man who had recovered from COVID-19.

The CDR3 bases are TGTGCCTGGAGCCAAGGGACTAGCGGACGGGATGAGCAGTTCTTC. Its protein is CAWSQGTSGRDEQFF. The genes are TRBV30 and TRBJ2-1, with 11 bases that match TRBD2. Losses at the gene ends were 3 bases for V and 8 bases for J; bases not matched to a gene: 9. This CDR3 is 15 amino acids long. Germline CDR1 is GTSNPN and CDR2 is SVGIG (reference sequence).